This is a list of T cell receptor beta chains from one sample in a study of T-cell memory formation after mild COVID-19. Each CDR3 protein gets one entry after TCRdb re-called the 5' RACE reads with MiXCR. The repertoire includes some 320,000 distinct CDR3 sequences, approximately 15% of them detected once, and approximately 20% sits in the top ten. Sequenced input: PBMCs or a T cell subset sorted from them (not recorded which). The receptors were gathered from a man aged 18 to 29 who had mild COVID-19 (a few samples of this study predate the infection). Cell type and time point are not known. Each CDR3 is given with its conserved first and last residue. D genes are given only for firm matches. Size is omitted from some rows. Given values are once, few, many or a class for expanded clones.

cdr3_length clone_size j_call v_call d_call cdr3_aa cdr3_nt
16 . TRBJ2-2 TRBV20-1 . CSARDLNWGSTGELFF TGCAGTGCTAGAGATCTCAATTGGGGCAGCACCGGGGAGCTGTTTTTT
15 many TRBJ2-3 TRBV4-3 TRBD2 CASSARGTKSDTQYF TGCGCCAGCAGCGCGCGCGGGACTAAGTCAGATACGCAGTATTTT
13 few TRBJ1-1 TRBV5-1 . CASKKGSGTEAFF TGCGCCAGCAAAAAGGGTTCAGGCACTGAAGCTTTCTTT
15 few TRBJ2-5 TRBV7-9 . CASSPLGGSSETQYF TGTGCCAGCAGCCCGCTAGGGGGTTCGTCGGAGACCCAGTACTTC
17 few TRBJ2-1 TRBV4-3 TRBD2 CASSRKSSGTSYNEQFF TGCGCCAGCAGCCGGAAATCTAGCGGGACCTCCTACAATGAGCAGTTCTTC
15 few TRBJ2-3 TRBV4-1 . CASSPTFRGTDTQYF TGCGCCAGCAGCCCTACGTTCCGGGGTACAGATACGCAGTATTTT
14 many TRBJ2-7 TRBV6-5 . CASSQPGPPYEQYF TGTGCCAGCAGCCAACCGGGACCTCCTTACGAGCAGTACTTC
17 . TRBJ2-2 TRBV12-3/TRBV12-4 . CASSSPRRNRETGELFF TGTGCCAGCAGTTCCCCCCGCCGTAACAGGGAAACCGGGGAGCTGTTTTTT
13 . TRBJ1-1 TRBV28 . CASTGTANTEAFF TGTGCCAGCACCGGAACAGCGAACACTGAAGCTTTCTTT
14 few TRBJ1-5 TRBV6-5 . CASSPLTSLPAQHF TGTGCCAGCAGTCCCCTGACAAGCCTACCGGCCCAGCATTTT
17 few TRBJ2-6 TRBV3-1 . CASSQDRVISGANVLTF TGTGCCAGCAGCCAAGATAGAGTAATATCTGGGGCCAACGTCCTGACTTTC
17 few TRBJ2-5 TRBV4-1 . CASSQEGKVDRQETQYF TGCGCCAGCAGCCAAGAGGGAAAAGTGGACAGACAAGAGACCCAGTACTTC
14 . TRBJ1-4 TRBV21-1 . CARSLSATNEKLFF TGTGCCAGATCCTTATCCGCAACTAATGAAAAACTGTTTTTT
16 . TRBJ2-3 TRBV11-2 . CASSLESAGSGDTQYF TGTGCCAGCAGCTTAGAATCGGCGGGGTCGGGAGATACGCAGTATTTT
15 . TRBJ1-3 TRBV12-3/TRBV12-4 . CASSPRESSGNTIYF TGTGCCAGCAGTCCACGGGAGAGCTCTGGAAACACCATATATTTT
14 . TRBJ2-3 TRBV7-2 . CASSFLPPGGSQYF TGTGCCAGCAGCTTTCTCCCCCCTGGGGGATCGCAGTATTTT
14 . TRBJ2-5 TRBV5-6 . CASSLARGRETQYF TGTGCCAGCAGCTTGGCCCGAGGGAGGGAGACCCAGTACTTC
16 few TRBJ1-1 TRBV7-3 . CASSPGPVGPYTEAFF TGTGCCAGCAGCCCCGGGCCAGTGGGCCCGTACACTGAAGCTTTCTTT
14 many TRBJ1-1 TRBV5-1 . CASSLGEEATEAFF TGCGCCAGCAGCTTGGGCGAGGAAGCCACTGAAGCTTTCTTT
12 many TRBJ1-2 TRBV10-3 . CAIRVGGSGYTF TGTGCCATCCGCGTTGGGGGAAGCGGCTACACCTTC
12 many TRBJ2-5 TRBV10-3 . CAIRDKQETQYF TGTGCCATCAGGGACAAACAAGAGACCCAGTACTTC
11 . TRBJ2-7 TRBV25-1 . CASTGAYEQYF TGTGCCAGCACCGGGGCCTACGAGCAGTACTTC
14 many TRBJ2-1 TRBV5-1 . CASSLRNPSNEQFF TGCGCCAGCAGCTTGCGTAATCCAAGCAATGAGCAGTTCTTC
10 many TRBJ2-3 TRBV29-1 TRBD1 CSVDRGKQYF TGCAGCGTGGACAGGGGAAAGCAGTATTTT
15 . TRBJ2-1 TRBV7-2 . CASSRDGGLYNEQFF TGTGCCAGCAGTCGGGACGGCGGCCTCTACAATGAGCAGTTCTTC
11 . TRBJ2-7 TRBV2 . CASPLGQQQYF TGTGCCAGCCCTCTAGGGCAGCAGCAGTACTTC
16 . TRBJ1-1 TRBV25-1 . CASSEGVRGKNTEAFF TGTGCCAGCAGTGAAGGCGTGAGGGGAAAGAACACTGAAGCTTTCTTT
13 few TRBJ1-5 TRBV2 TRBD1 CASRRQGVQPQHF TGTGCCAGCAGGAGACAGGGGGTTCAGCCCCAGCATTTT
14 . TRBJ2-7 TRBV9 . CASSAARTAYEQYF TGTGCCAGCAGCGCAGCTCGGACAGCCTACGAGCAGTACTTC
11 few TRBJ2-7 TRBV29-1 . CSVESGFEQYF TGCAGCGTTGAATCTGGATTCGAGCAGTACTTC
13 . TRBJ2-1 TRBV11-2 TRBD1 CASSTQGGNEQFF TGTGCCAGCAGCACACAGGGGGGCAATGAGCAGTTCTTC
13 few TRBJ2-7 TRBV6-5 . CASSLGPADEQYF TGTGCCAGCAGTTTGGGGCCCGCGGACGAGCAGTACTTC
17 few TRBJ2-1 TRBV6-6 TRBD2 CASSYLSGGGAGNEQFF TGTGCCAGCAGTTATCTTTCCGGCGGGGGGGCCGGAAATGAGCAGTTCTTC
16 . TRBJ1-2 TRBV2 . CASSEGTMGAWYGYTF TGTGCCAGCAGTGAAGGGACTATGGGGGCTTGGTATGGCTACACCTTC
13 few TRBJ2-2 TRBV29-1 TRBD1 CSVGQVNTGELFF TGCAGCGTAGGACAGGTGAACACCGGGGAGCTGTTTTTT
14 few TRBJ2-7 TRBV30 TRBD2 CAWSVGSGGDEQYF TGTGCCTGGAGTGTAGGGTCCGGGGGGGACGAGCAGTACTTC
14 many TRBJ1-5 TRBV12-3/TRBV12-4 . CASSWSGGNQPQHF TGTGCCAGCAGTTGGTCAGGGGGCAATCAGCCCCAGCATTTT
15 few TRBJ1-5 TRBV7-9 TRBD1 CASSSDRVAYQPQHF TGTGCCAGCAGCTCAGACAGGGTGGCCTACCAGCCCCAGCATTTT
13 . TRBJ1-2 TRBV18 . CASSPRVAYGYTF TGTGCCAGCTCACCCCGGGTGGCCTATGGCTACACCTTC